This TCR beta chain was identified during a study of cytomegalovirus exposure and HLA in healthy donors. Turning to the study itself: A subsequent analysis stated that the 100 to 150 validation repertoires were run on the same platform as the roughly 620 first-cohort repertoires.

Libraries were prepared by immunoSEQ multiplex PCR; TCRdb keeps only in-frame clonotypes and omits some of them. Among about 170,000 clones, roughly 89% were seen once, and the ten largest hold about a tenth. Study results and caveats: TCR beta chains numbering about 160 were designated cytomegalovirus-associated.

Worth noting for this clone: Its antigen is undetermined.

This CDR3 has 12 residues. Per the germline V gene, CDR1 is KGHSH and CDR2 is LQKENI. Trimming pared 1 base from V and 8 bases from J, leaving 6 bases between. The J gene is TRBJ2-1, the V gene TRBV18; D uncertain. Sequences were obtained from PBMCs. This TCR was recovered from a young woman in good health and CMV-seropositive. The CDR3 coding sequence is TGTGCCAGCTCACCACTGAGCTATGAGCAGTTCTTC. Protein: CASSPLSYEQFF.